The 22 T cell receptor beta chains reported below all come from one sample, sequenced in a study of blood T cell repertoires in COVID-19. TCRdb's table, derived via immunoSEQ multiplex PCR, lists solely in-frame clones and lacks some. The data show around 250,000 clones, 70% to 90% seen once. Specimen: peripheral blood. The receptors shown here come from a man in his sixties with acute or convalescent COVID-19.

The chain carries TRBV12-3 or TRBV12-4 and TRBJ1-2, with D possibly matching TRBD1 (6 bases). Trimming removed 5 bases at V and 13 bases at J, with 14 bases between. This CDR3 comprises 11 residues. This CDR3 is CASSLDRPATF. CDR3 DNA sequence: TGTGCCAGCAGTCTAGACAGGCCGGCCACCTTC.

This chain joins TRBV14 and TRBJ1-6; TRBD1 agrees at 9 bases. V shed 6 bases and J 7 bases; nucleotides not matched to a gene: 4. Germline CDR1 and CDR2: SGHDN and FVKESK. This CDR3 has 14 residues. CDR3 amino acids: CASSSDRGNSPLHF. CDR3 nucleotide sequence: TGTGCCAGCAGTTCCGACAGGGGGAATTCACCCCTCCACTTT.

V and J are TRBV6-1 and TRBJ2-1; 9 positions agree with TRBD2. This CDR3 contains 16 residues. Germline values: CDR1 MNHNS, CDR2 SASEGT. With 0 bases clipped from V and 5 bases from J, the junction kept 5 bases outside the gene matches. CDR3 in DNA: TGTGCCAGCAGTGAAGCGCTAGCGGGACACAACAATGAGCAGTTCTTC. Translating it yields CASSEALAGHNNEQFF.

The V gene is TRBV25-1, the J gene TRBJ1-1; D may be TRBD1 (6 bases). Germline V gene data show CDR1 as MGHDK and CDR2 as SYGVNS. Trimming took off 4 bases at V and 1 base at J, with 13 bases between the two ends. This CDR3 comprises 15 residues. The CDR3 reads CASSGLNRENTEAFF. CDR3 coding DNA: TGTGCCAGCAGTGGACTTAACAGGGAGAACACTGAAGCTTTCTTT.

The chain employs TRBV7-9 and TRBJ1-1, with D possibly being TRBD1 (5 bases). Germline CDR1 is SEHNR and CDR2 is FQNEAQ (reference sequence). Trimming removed 0 bases from V and 4 bases from J, with 9 bases in between. CDR3 length equals 14 residues. The chain's CDR3 is CASSLAQGVTEAFF. The CDR3 DNA reads as TGTGCCAGCAGCTTAGCGCAAGGGGTCACTGAAGCTTTCTTT.

The chain uses TRBV25-1 and TRBJ2-7; D unclear. V lost 4 bases, J lost 0 bases, and 7 bases lay in between. There are 13 residues in the CDR3. Germline V lookup: CDR1 MGHDK, CDR2 SYGVNS. The CDR3 DNA reads TGTGCCAGCAGTGCTTACACCTCCTACGAGCAGTACTTC. Its translation: CASSAYTSYEQYF.

The V call is TRBV7-2, the J call TRBJ2-4, with no clear D. Germline CDR1 reads SGHTA; CDR2 reads FQGNSA. Deletions cut 5 bases from V and 0 bases from J, with 8 bases between. This CDR3 comprises 14 residues. This chain's CDR3 is CASSPRVAKNIQYF. The CDR3 DNA sequence: TGTGCCAGCAGCCCTAGAGTAGCCAAAAACATTCAGTACTTC. Full variable domain (missing parts from reference TRBV7-2 and TRBJ2-4): GAGVSQSPSNKVTEKGKDVELRCDPISGHTALYWYRQSLGQGLEFLIYFQGNSAPDKSGLPSDRFSAERTGGSVSTLTIQRTQQEDSAVYLCASSPRVAKNIQYFGAGTRLSVL.

The chain carries TRBV18 and TRBJ2-7; TRBD1 aligns across 9 bases. This CDR3 is 15 amino acids long. With 3 bases clipped from V and 3 bases from J, the junction kept 6 bases outside the gene matches. Germline V gene lookup returns CDR1 KGHSH and CDR2 LQKENI. For the CDR3, the DNA is TGTGCCAGCTCACCGTCACAGGGGGCTGGCTACGAGCAGTACTTC. It is translated as CASSPSQGAGYEQYF. The full variable domain, its missing parts supplied by reference TRBV18 and TRBJ2-7, is NAGVMQNPRHLVRRRGQEARLRCSPMKGHSHVYWYRQLPEEGLKFMVYLQKENIIDESGMPKERFSAEFPKEGPSILRIQQVVRGDSAAYFCASSPSQGAGYEQYFGPGTRLTVT.

The chain joins TRBV7-2 to TRBJ1-2, with D tentatively TRBD1 (5 bases). Germline V gives CDR1 SGHTA, CDR2 FQGNSA. V was cut by 6 bases and J by 3 bases, with 8 bases left in between. The CDR3 is made up of 12 amino acids. CDR3 protein: CASRGQDYGYTF. The CDR3 bases are TGTGCCAGCAGGGGGCAGGACTATGGCTACACCTTC. Drawing the rest from reference TRBV7-2 and TRBJ1-2, the complete variable domain is GAGVSQSPSNKVTEKGKDVELRCDPISGHTALYWYRQSLGQGLEFLIYFQGNSAPDKSGLPSDRFSAERTGGSVSTLTIQRTQQEDSAVYLCASRGQDYGYTFGSGTRLTVV.

V is TRBV5-5 and J is TRBJ2-7, with 10 positions matching TRBD1. After removal of 1 base from V and 3 bases from J, the junction contained 4 bases not matched to a gene. The germline CDR1 and CDR2 sequences are SGHKS and YYEKEE (reference sequence). CDR3 size: 15 residues. CDR3 amino acids: CASSLSWDRGYEQYF. The CDR3 DNA reads TGTGCCAGCAGCTTGTCTTGGGACAGGGGCTACGAGCAGTACTTC. The full variable domain, rest sourced from reference TRBV5-5 and TRBJ2-7, is DAGVTQSPTHLIKTRGQQVTLRCSPISGHKSVSWYQQVLGQGPQFIFQYYEKEERGRGNFPDRFSARQFPNYSSELNVNALLLGDSALYLCASSLSWDRGYEQYFGPGTRLTVT.

This clone appeared once. The CDR3 coding sequence is TGTGCCAGCAGTTACGATAGGGGACACCGGCATTTT. Its translation: CASSYDRGHRHF. The rearrangement uses TRBV6-2 or TRBV6-3 and TRBJ1-5; D may be TRBD1 (6 bases). Trimming stripped 2 bases from V and 15 bases from J, with 14 bases between. Germline V gene lookup returns CDR1 MNHEY and CDR2 SVGEGT. This CDR3 has 12 residues.

This chain joins TRBV25-1 and TRBJ2-1, with D possibly TRBD1 on 5 matching bases. The CDR3 runs to 14 residues. V lost 2 bases and J 8 bases, leaving 13 bases between the germline ends. In germline, CDR1 is MGHDK, CDR2 SYGVNS. CDR3 sequence reads: CASSEQGANYEQFF. The CDR3 region has the DNA TGTGCCAGCAGTGAACAGGGCGCAAATTATGAGCAGTTCTTC.

A few counts support this clone. The genes are TRBV19 and TRBJ1-5, with 12 bases aligning to TRBD1. The CDR3 contains 16 residues. The ends lost 3 bases at V and 4 bases at J; junction bases unmatched: 4. Germline lookup yields CDR1 LNHDA and CDR2 SQIVND (reference sequence). The CDR3 sequence: CASSIGTGGGNQPQHF. The DNA for the CDR3 is TGTGCCAGTAGTATCGGGACAGGGGGCGGGAATCAGCCCCAGCATTTT.

The CDR3 nucleotides read TGTGCCAGTAGTCCCCAAGATGGCGGGAGGGCCTGGAGGGATGAGCAGTTCTTC. Its protein product is CASSPQDGGRAWRDEQFF. V gene TRBV19 combines with J gene TRBJ2-1; TRBD2 matches at 9 bases. The CDR3 consists of 18 residues. Germline loops: CDR1 LNHDA, CDR2 SQIVND (reference sequence). J was trimmed by 8 bases and V by 5 bases; bases with no gene match: 19.

This clone has only a few counts. The chain employs TRBV20-1 and TRBJ2-2, with D unclear. Trimming removed 3 bases from V and 6 bases from J, with 11 bases in between. Looked up from germline, CDR1 is DFQATT and CDR2 is SNEGSKA (reference sequence). The CDR3 is 13 amino acids. As DNA, the CDR3 is TGCAGTGCTAGTGGTTCCCGGGCCGGGGAGCTGTTTTTT. Its translation is CSASGSRAGELFF.

This chain joins TRBV6-5 and TRBJ1-2, with a possible D match to TRBD1 (6 bases). Germline CDR1 reads MNHEY; CDR2 reads SVGAGI. The length of the CDR3 is 16 residues. The V end lost 4 bases, the J end lost 0 bases, and 15 bases lay between the germline ends. The CDR3 nucleotides read TGTGCCAGCAGTTCGGGAGGGGGAGAAGCTAACTATGGCTACACCTTC. It translates to CASSSGGGEANYGYTF.

The chain couples TRBV7-3 to TRBJ2-3, with TRBD1 identical over 8 bases. Germline CDR1 is SGHTA and CDR2 is FQGTGA. After removal of 5 bases from V and 0 bases from J, the junction contained 22 bases not matched to a gene. The CDR3 covers 21 residues. CDR3 sequence: CASSPIILPGQVHSSTDTQYF. In DNA form, the CDR3 reads TGTGCCAGCAGCCCCATAATCTTACCGGGACAGGTCCATTCTAGCACAGATACGCAGTATTTT.

The chain uses TRBV30 and TRBJ2-3, with D possibly TRBD2 on 5 matching bases. Germline values: CDR1 GTSNPN, CDR2 SVGIG (reference sequence). The CDR3 sequence is 14 residues long. The V gene lost 4 bases and the J gene lost 4 bases, with 15 bases spanning the gap. CDR3 region: CAWNLRGRADTQYF. CDR3 DNA: TGTGCCTGGAACCTACGAGGGCGCGCAGATACGCAGTATTTT.

With regard to this clone: The same CDR3 arises from other DNA sequences in this sample as well. The rearrangement links TRBV5-1 to TRBJ2-7; 9 nucleotides line up with TRBD1. In germline, CDR1 is SGHRS, CDR2 YFSETQ. The CDR3 is made up of 14 amino acids. V lost 4 bases to trimming and J lost 2 bases; unmatched junction nucleotides: 4. The CDR3: CASSLDRGTYEQYF. CDR3 in DNA: TGCGCCAGCAGCCTGGACAGGGGAACCTACGAGCAGTACTTC.

The rearrangement links TRBV9 to TRBJ2-7, with D maybe TRBD2 (7 bases). The CDR3 has 15 residues. Germline V gives CDR1 SGDLS, CDR2 YYNGEE. V dropped 4 bases and J dropped 3 bases, with 17 bases sitting between them. The CDR3 region has the DNA TGTGCCAGCAGCAGGGAGGGGGGAGCCGTCTACGAGCAGTACTTC. This translates into CASSREGGAVYEQYF.

J is TRBJ1-2 and V is TRBV18, with 7 bases that match TRBD1. The V and J ends lost 3 bases and 4 bases, in that order; junction bases with no gene match: 5. Germline CDR1 KGHSH, CDR2 LQKENI. This CDR3 is 14 amino acids long. CDR3 DNA: TGTGCCAGCTCACCTCAGGGGGACTCCTATGGCTACACCTTC. Translating gives CASSPQGDSYGYTF.

The chain employs TRBV11-3 and TRBJ2-4; 9 nucleotides agree with TRBD1. The V gene's germline CDR1 is SGHNT and CDR2 YENEEA. The CDR3 is made up of 19 amino acids. Trimming at V came to 3 bases and at J to 4 bases, leaving 16 bases not matched to a gene. The CDR3 DNA reads TGTGCCAGCAGCTTTGCATTCGCCACAGGGGGCGGCTCGAAAAACATTCAGTACTTC. Encoded protein: CASSFAFATGGGSKNIQYF. Full variable domain (remainder filled in from reference TRBV11-3 and TRBJ2-4): EAGVVQSPRYKIIEKKQPVAFWCNPISGHNTLYWYLQNLGQGPELLIRYENEEAVDDSQLPKDRFSAERLKGVDSTLKIQPAELGDSAVYLCASSFAFATGGGSKNIQYFGAGTRLSVL.